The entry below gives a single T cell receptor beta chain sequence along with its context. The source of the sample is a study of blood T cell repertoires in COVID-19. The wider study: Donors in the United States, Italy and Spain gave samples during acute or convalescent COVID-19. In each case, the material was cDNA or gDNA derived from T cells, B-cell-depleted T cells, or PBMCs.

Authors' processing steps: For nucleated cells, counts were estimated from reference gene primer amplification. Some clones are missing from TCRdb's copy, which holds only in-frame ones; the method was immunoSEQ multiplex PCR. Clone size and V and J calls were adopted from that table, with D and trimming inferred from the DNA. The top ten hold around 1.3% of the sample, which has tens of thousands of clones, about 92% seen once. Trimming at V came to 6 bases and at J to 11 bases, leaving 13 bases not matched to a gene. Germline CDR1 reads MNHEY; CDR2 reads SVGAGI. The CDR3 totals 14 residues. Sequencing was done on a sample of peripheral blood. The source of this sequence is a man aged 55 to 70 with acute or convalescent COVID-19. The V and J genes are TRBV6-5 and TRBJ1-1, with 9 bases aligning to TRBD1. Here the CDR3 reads CASSGTGGIRYAFF. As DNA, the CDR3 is TGTGCCAGCAGCGGCACAGGGGGCATAAGGTACGCTTTCTTT.